Each of the 32 T cell receptor beta chains below was sequenced from the same sample in a study of blood T cells in healthy people across ages. The second PCR ran roughly 6 to 11 cycles with a sample-barcoded 5' primer and J-beta primers. TCRdb called the 5' RACE reads again in MiXCR, with one record for every CDR3 protein. The sample holds 910,000 or so distinct CDR3 sequences; roughly half are singletons and the top ten take about 22%. Sequencing input: blood. The receptor source for this set is a woman aged 60-75 years in good health.

The genes are TRBV15 and TRBJ1-2; 7 bases fit TRBD1. Germline CDR1 and CDR2: LNHNV and YYDKDF (reference sequence). CDR3 size: 15 residues. After removal of 2 bases from V and 7 bases from J, the junction contained 10 bases not matched to a gene. As DNA, the CDR3 is TGTGCCACCAGCAGACAAGCAGGGGCAGGGGGTGGCTACACCTTC. This sequence encodes CATSRQAGAGGGYTF.

The chain recombines TRBV4-1 with TRBJ2-5; D perhaps matches TRBD1 (5 bases). Germline V gene lookup returns CDR1 MGHRA and CDR2 YSYEKL. The CDR3 is 13 residues long. V was trimmed by 0 bases and J by 11 bases, leaving 13 bases between them. The CDR3 protein is CASSQDRGIEQYF. As DNA, the CDR3 is TGCGCCAGCAGCCAAGATAGGGGCATAGAGCAGTACTTC.

As regards this clonotype: It may be a read error: a sequence one base away is much more abundant. The rearrangement links TRBV3-1 to TRBJ2-5; 13 bases map to TRBD2. CDR1 is LGHDT and CDR2 is YNNKEL in the germline V gene (reference sequence). V dropped 6 bases and J dropped 11; count of bases not matched to a gene: 6. The CDR3 runs to 13 residues. The CDR3 sequence is CASSIGTSGVQYF. The CDR3 bases are TGTGCCAGCAGTATCGGGACTAGCGGGGTGCAGTACTTC.

J is TRBJ2-7 and V is TRBV4-3; weak D call: TRBD1 (6 bases). V lost 3 bases and J 3 bases, leaving 15 bases between the germline ends. Germline assignment: CDR1 LGHNA and CDR2 YSLEER. CDR3 length equals 15 residues. The CDR3 DNA reads TGCGCCAGCAGCCAGAACAGGGCACCTATCTACGAGCAGTACTTC. This codes for CASSQNRAPIYEQYF.

This clonotype occurred many times. The chain couples TRBV24-1 to TRBJ2-3; 7 positions match TRBD2. Germline-derived CDR1 and CDR2 are KGHDR and SFDVKD. V was pared by 5 bases and J by 2 bases, with 6 bases of the junction left unmatched. The CDR3 covers 15 residues. The CDR3: CATSAGGSYTDTQYF. In DNA form, the CDR3 reads TGTGCCACCAGTGCAGGCGGGAGTTACACAGATACGCAGTATTTT.

CDR3 sequence: CSVELGQGSYEQYF. The CDR3 DNA reads TGCAGCGTTGAACTAGGACAGGGATCCTACGAGCAGTACTTC. The chain uses TRBV29-1 and TRBJ2-7; 8 nucleotides agree with TRBD1. Germline lookup yields CDR1 SQVTM and CDR2 ANQGSEA. The CDR3 consists of 14 residues. V dropped 2 bases and J dropped 1; count of bases not matched to a gene: 4.

V is TRBV11-2 and J is TRBJ2-5, with D maybe TRBD2 (6 bases). Trimming shortened V by 2 bases and J by 11 bases, and 33 bases separated the two germline ends. This CDR3 has 19 amino acids. Germline values: CDR1 SGHAT, CDR2 FQNNGV. The CDR3 spells CASSLKIAEAPSSYNEQYF. The CDR3 nucleotides read TGTGCCAGCAGCTTAAAAATAGCGGAAGCCCCGAGCTCCTACAATGAGCAGTACTTC.

The chain has TRBV29-1 and TRBJ1-4; D unresolved. This CDR3 spans 13 amino acids. Per germline, CDR1 SQVTM and CDR2 ANQGSEA. The CDR3 protein is CGALGVANEKLFF. CDR3 DNA sequence: TGCGGCGCCTTGGGTGTGGCTAATGAAAAACTGTTTTTT.

With regard to this clonotype: Sequence at one end of the junction differs from germline and may be a read error. This chain uses TRBV12-3 or TRBV12-4 with TRBJ1-2; D is unresolved. The CDR3 runs to 11 residues. The CDR3 sequence: CAISLGIGYTF. CDR3 nucleotides: TGTGCCATCAGTTTAGGAATCGGCTACACCTTC.

The chain carries TRBV29-1 and TRBJ2-5, with D perhaps matching TRBD2 (7 bases). From germline, CDR1 is SQVTM and CDR2 ANQGSEA. Trimming cost V 5 bases and J 0 bases, with 13 bases left between them. The CDR3 loop spans 14 amino acids. CDR3 loop: CSVKRGGHQETQYF. The CDR3 DNA sequence: TGCAGCGTTAAAAGGGGGGGACACCAAGAGACCCAGTACTTC.

The chain uses TRBV6-6 and TRBJ1-1; no clear D gene. This CDR3 is built from 14 residues. Between the trimmed V and J ends, which lost 0 bases and 1 base, there was a span of 6 bases. In germline, CDR1 is MNHNY, CDR2 SVGAGI (reference sequence). The CDR3 DNA follows: TGTGCCAGCAGTTACTCGAACCAGAACACTGAAGCTTTCTTT. Its translation: CASSYSNQNTEAFF.

This chain connects TRBV7-2 to TRBJ2-3; 7 positions agree with TRBD2. V shed 6 bases, J shed 0 bases, and the junction held 9 bases outside the gene matches. This CDR3 has 16 amino acids. Looked up from germline, CDR1 is SGHTA and CDR2 is FQGNSA. The DNA for the CDR3 is TGTGCCAGCAGGTCGGGAGCGGGATCTAGCACAGATACGCAGTATTTT. Protein: CASRSGAGSSTDTQYF.

The chain carries TRBV5-6 and TRBJ2-3, with 8 nucleotides matching TRBD2. There are 17 residues in the CDR3. CDR1 SGHDT and CDR2 YYEEEE come from the germline V gene. J gave up 2 bases and V 2 bases, and 10 bases lay outside the gene matches. The CDR3 nucleotides are TGTGCCAGCAGCTTAATAGGAGGGCGGGAGGACACAGATACGCAGTATTTT. It translates to CASSLIGGREDTDTQYF.

This chain connects TRBV7-9 to TRBJ1-1, with a weak D call TRBD1 (6 bases). The CDR3 is made up of 19 amino acids. Deletions cut 3 bases from V and 1 base from J, with 24 bases between. Germline V gene data show CDR1 as SEHNR and CDR2 as FQNEAQ (reference sequence). CDR3 sequence: CASSFRAPPRLDRNTEAFF. The CDR3 DNA sequence: TGTGCCAGCAGCTTCAGGGCGCCGCCTAGACTGGACAGGAACACTGAAGCTTTCTTT.

The chain has TRBV6-2 or TRBV6-3 and TRBJ2-7; TRBD1 aligns across 10 bases. The CDR3 loop spans 17 amino acids. Trimming cost V 7 bases and J 0 bases; bases outside gene matches: 12. Germline values: CDR1 MNHEY, CDR2 SVGEGT. CDR3 amino acids: CASTRQGAGSSSYEQYF. In DNA form, the CDR3 reads TGTGCCAGCACAAGACAGGGGGCGGGATCAAGCTCCTACGAGCAGTACTTC.

This sequence joins TRBV5-5 and TRBJ2-4; D assignment may be TRBD1 or TRBD2 (5 bases each). This CDR3 contains 17 residues. Per the germline V gene, CDR1 is SGHKS and CDR2 is YYEKEE (reference sequence). V lost 4 bases, J lost 0 bases, and 17 bases lay in between. The CDR3 nucleotides are TGTGCCAGCAGCGGAACAACGTGGGGGATAGCCAAAAACATTCAGTACTTC. This codes for CASSGTTWGIAKNIQYF. Based on the CDR3 plus reference TRBV5-5 and TRBJ2-4, the full variable domain is DAGVTQSPTHLIKTRGQQVTLRCSPISGHKSVSWYQQVLGQGPQFIFQYYEKEERGRGNFPDRFSARQFPNYSSELNVNALLLGDSALYLCASSGTTWGIAKNIQYFGAGTRLSVL.

The J gene is TRBJ2-3, the V gene TRBV10-3; 10 nucleotides align to TRBD2. Germline V lookup: CDR1 ENHRY, CDR2 SYGVKD. The CDR3 is 15 residues long. Losses at the gene ends were 4 bases for V and 7 bases for J; bases not matched to a gene: 8. CDR3 region: CAISVKREGLNTQYF. Written as DNA, the CDR3 is TGTGCCATCAGTGTTAAGCGGGAGGGCCTAAATACGCAGTATTTT.

This clonotype has more than one count but fewer than ten. This rearrangement joins TRBV7-2 to TRBJ1-1; D gene uncertain. The CDR3 totals 15 residues. Trimming stripped 5 bases from V and 1 base from J, with 14 bases between. Germline V gene lookup returns CDR1 SGHTA and CDR2 FQGNSA. CDR3 region: CASSPRVSWNTEAFF. In nucleotides, the CDR3 is TGTGCCAGCAGCCCCCGGGTCAGCTGGAACACTGAAGCTTTCTTT.

The genes are TRBV7-9 and TRBJ2-4; no clear D. The CDR3 loop spans 14 amino acids. The V end was cut by 1 base, the J end by 4 bases, with 8 bases between. Per germline, CDR1 SEHNR and CDR2 FQNEAQ (reference sequence). CDR3 coding DNA: TGTGCCAGCAGCTTAGTTCCTGCTAAAAACATTCAGTACTTC. Translation gives CASSLVPAKNIQYF.

The chain uses TRBV2 and TRBJ2-2; a possible D gene is TRBD1 (6 bases). Germline values: CDR1 SNHLY, CDR2 FYNNEI. CDR3 size: 15 residues. V was pared by 4 bases and J by 5 bases, with 14 bases between. CDR3 amino acids: CASSAKRGGTGELFF. DNA of the CDR3: TGTGCCAGCAGTGCGAAAAGAGGGGGAACCGGGGAGCTGTTTTTT.

A few counts support this clonotype. The chain uses TRBV29-1 and TRBJ2-7, with D unresolved. The CDR3 loop spans 12 amino acids. Trimming shortened V by 2 bases and J by 2 bases, and 7 bases separated the two germline ends. Germline V lookup: CDR1 SQVTM, CDR2 ANQGSEA. The CDR3 loop reads CSVEPFPYEQYF. The CDR3 DNA reads as TGCAGCGTTGAACCGTTCCCCTACGAGCAGTACTTC.

This clonotype was picked up a small number of times. The chain uses TRBV3-1 and TRBJ1-5; D might be TRBD1 (5 bases). Trimming cost V 1 base and J 7 bases, with 14 bases left between them. CDR3 length: 15 amino acids. The germline V gene encodes CDR1 LGHDT and CDR2 YNNKEL (reference sequence). The CDR3 loop reads CASSQGRGRGQPQHF. The CDR3 nucleotides read TGTGCCAGCAGCCAAGGGCGGGGGAGAGGGCAGCCCCAGCATTTT.

This clonotype was recorded a few times. The chain recombines TRBV28 with TRBJ1-2; tentatively, D is TRBD1 (6 bases). This CDR3 is built from 15 residues. V lost 6 bases and J lost 4, with 18 bases in between. Per germline, CDR1 MDHEN and CDR2 SYDVKM. CDR3 sequence reads: CASRGGSIGSYGYTF. The CDR3 DNA sequence: TGTGCCAGCAGGGGGGGCAGCATTGGAAGCTATGGCTACACCTTC.

Notes on this clonotype: Its ends do not fully match the called genes, so a read error is possible. The genes are TRBV12-3 or TRBV12-4 and TRBJ2-1; unclear D gene. This CDR3 is built from 10 residues. CDR3 sequence (DNA): TGTGCCAGCAGTACCCAGAGGATCTACTTC. Translated, it gives CASSTQRIYF.

V gene TRBV20-1 combines with J gene TRBJ2-7, with D perhaps being TRBD1 or TRBD2 (5 bases each). CDR3 length equals 16 residues. Germline CDR1 and CDR2: DFQATT and SNEGSKA (reference sequence). The V end was cut by 3 bases, the J end by 1 base, with 19 bases between. This chain's CDR3 is CSARGPVRLTSYEQYF. CDR3 in DNA: TGCAGTGCTAGGGGACCCGTGCGACTCACTTCCTACGAGCAGTACTTC.

This chain uses TRBV24-1 with TRBJ2-2, with TRBD1 as a possible D gene (5 bases). Germline V gene lookup returns CDR1 KGHDR and CDR2 SFDVKD. V lost 3 bases and J 5 bases, leaving 6 bases between the germline ends. CDR3 length: 13 residues. The chain's CDR3 is CATSDPGTGELFF. CDR3 coding DNA: TGTGCCACCAGTGATCCAGGGACCGGGGAGCTGTTTTTT.

There are a few counts of this clonotype. The chain combines TRBV12-3 or TRBV12-4 with TRBJ2-1, with TRBD2 identical over 12 bases. The CDR3 has 14 amino acids. With V trimmed by 4 bases and J by 8 bases, 3 bases remained unmatched. The CDR3 bases are TGTGCCAGCAGTTCTGGGACTAGCGGGCATGAGCAGTTCTTC. It translates to CASSSGTSGHEQFF.

This clonotype was seen only a few times. The J gene is TRBJ2-7, the V gene TRBV12-3 or TRBV12-4, with D maybe TRBD2 (5 bases). This CDR3 has 13 amino acids. Trimming shortened V by 7 bases and J by 7 bases, and 17 bases separated the two germline ends. The CDR3 reads CASTPSSLWEQYF. CDR3 nucleotide sequence: TGTGCCAGCACCCCTAGCTCCCTTTGGGAGCAGTACTTC.

The chain employs TRBV14 and TRBJ2-2; D remains ambiguous. The germline V gene has CDR1 SGHDN and CDR2 FVKESK. The CDR3 extends over 15 amino acids. Trimming cost V 1 base and J 2 bases, with 8 bases left between them. DNA for the CDR3: TGTGCCAGCAGCCAAGTGAGGTTTAACACCGGGGAGCTGTTTTTT. Translation: CASSQVRFNTGELFF.

The chain joins TRBV2 to TRBJ1-2, with 8 bases that match TRBD1. The CDR3 consists of 14 residues. Germline loops: CDR1 SNHLY, CDR2 FYNNEI. Germline trimming cut 5 bases from V and 4 bases from J; bases unmatched to any gene: 6. The CDR3 sequence: CASSPSDRGYGYTF. The DNA for the CDR3 is TGTGCCAGCAGTCCCAGCGACAGGGGCTATGGCTACACCTTC.

This sequence joins TRBV11-2 and TRBJ1-1, with 9 bases aligning to TRBD1. Germline V gene sequence: CDR1 SGHAT, CDR2 FQNNGV. The junction had 4 bases not matched to a gene; V was cut back by 5 bases and J by 0 bases. This CDR3 has 15 amino acids. CDR3 sequence reads: CASSLRQGVNTEAFF. The CDR3 DNA is TGTGCCAGCAGCCTTCGACAGGGGGTGAACACTGAAGCTTTCTTT.

The V gene is TRBV20-1, the J gene TRBJ2-5; no definite D call. The germline V gene has CDR1 DFQATT and CDR2 SNEGSKA (reference sequence). CDR3 size: 13 residues. V lost 1 base and J 1 base, leaving 7 bases between the germline ends. The CDR3 DNA sequence: TGCAGTGCTAGAGTGCAAGCCCAAGAGACCCAGTACTTC. Amino acids: CSARVQAQETQYF.